This T cell receptor beta chain stems from a study of blood T cells in healthy people across ages. The wider study: Through template switching, about one barcoded beta molecule was captured per two T cells, as measured in model experiments. Whole-study findings and limits: Estimates drawn from one million T cells were deemed to understate diversity.

PBMCs, at least 6.5 million per sample, were isolated. A sample-barcoded 5' primer and a J-beta primer mix were used in a second PCR of roughly 7 to 11 cycles. Each cDNA molecule, via a template-switch adaptor with 12 random nucleotides, was tagged. Each CDR3 protein is one row after TCRdb ran MiXCR on the 5' RACE reads. The sample consists of 1.2 million to 1.5 million distinct CDR3 sequences, 42% of them appearing once. Concerning this clonotype: Its antigen remains unknown.

Sequencing was performed on blood. This clonotype was sampled from a woman under 30 in good health.

The CDR3 region has the DNA TGTGCCAGCAGCTACGCGGGGGAGTTTGATGAGCAGTTCTTC. Translating gives CASSYAGEFDEQFF. V gene TRBV7-8 combines with J gene TRBJ2-1, with 7 bases fitting TRBD2. V dropped 4 bases and J dropped 8; count of bases not matched to a gene: 8. The germline V gene encodes CDR1 SGHVS and CDR2 FQNEAQ. This CDR3 comprises 14 residues.